These 15 T cell receptor beta chains were sequenced from one sample in a study of T cell responses to AZD1222 COVID-19 vaccine. The table came from immunoSEQ multiplex PCR; TCRdb's copy has only in-frame clones and leaves some out. The data hold approximately 82,000 clones, with roughly 90% observed a single time. Sequenced material: peripheral blood, taken on day 0 of AZD1222 vaccination. The receptors stem from an adult in good health.

This chain joins TRBV5-1 and TRBJ2-1; the match to TRBD2 covers 12 bases. V trimming: 5 bases; J trimming: 13 bases; junction bases outside the gene matches: 4. The CDR3 extends over 12 amino acids. Germline V gene data show CDR1 as SGHRS and CDR2 as YFSETQ. In DNA form, the CDR3 reads TGCGCCAGCAGTGCTAGCGGGGGGGCCCAGTTCTTC. This translates into CASSASGGAQFF.

The gene calls are TRBV5-1 and TRBJ1-5; TRBD1 matches 11 bases. The CDR3 contains 15 residues. Losses at the gene ends were 4 bases for V and 4 bases for J; bases not matched to a gene: 4. Germline CDR1 SGHRS, CDR2 YFSETQ. The CDR3 is CASSRTGGANQPQHF. CDR3 nucleotides: TGCGCCAGCAGCCGGACAGGGGGCGCGAATCAGCCCCAGCATTTT.

This clone appeared a single time. The gene calls are TRBV19 and TRBJ1-3; no firm D call. V lost 5 bases, J lost 2 bases, and 19 bases lay in between. This CDR3 is 17 amino acids long. Looked up from germline, CDR1 is LNHDA and CDR2 is SQIVND (reference sequence). The CDR3 DNA sequence: TGTGCCAGTAGTTCTCAATTGGGCCAGAACACTGGAAACACCATATATTTT. It encodes CASSSQLGQNTGNTIYF.

The CDR3 nucleotides are TGTGCCAGCAGCTTCCTATCTTACGAGCAGTACTTC. It encodes CASSFLSYEQYF. V and J are TRBV5-4 and TRBJ2-7; D is uncertain. The CDR3 totals 12 residues. The ends were cut back, 2 bases at V and 4 bases at J, with 7 bases in the middle. CDR1 is SGHNT and CDR2 is YYREEE in the germline V gene (reference sequence).

V is TRBV7-3 and J is TRBJ2-5; TRBD2 matches 11 bases. CDR3 length equals 18 residues. V trimming: 5 bases; J trimming: 0 bases; junction bases outside the gene matches: 11. Germline CDR1 reads SGHTA; CDR2 reads FQGTGA. CDR3 region: CASSPNSGGASYQETQYF. The CDR3, as DNA: TGTGCCAGCAGCCCCAATAGCGGGGGGGCTTCGTACCAAGAGACCCAGTACTTC.

This sequence joins TRBV7-8 and TRBJ2-1; 8 bases are shared with TRBD1. Germline V lookup: CDR1 SGHVS, CDR2 FQNEAQ. The CDR3 length is 15 residues. Germline trimming cut 5 bases from V and 6 bases from J; bases unmatched to any gene: 9. In nucleotides, the CDR3 is TGTGCCAGCAGCCGAGGACAGGGACGTTTCAATGAGCAGTTCTTC. Translation gives CASSRGQGRFNEQFF.

The chain combines TRBV6-2 or TRBV6-3 with TRBJ1-1; D gene ambiguous. CDR3 size: 13 residues. V gave up 0 bases and J gave up 11 bases, with 13 bases separating them. Germline V gene data show CDR1 as MNHEY and CDR2 as SVGEGT. CDR3 sequence reads: CASSYSPQMAAFF. CDR3 DNA: TGTGCCAGCAGTTACTCCCCCCAAATGGCCGCTTTCTTT.

The V and J genes are TRBV4-2 and TRBJ1-2; TRBD1 is a possible D gene (5 bases). Germline lookup yields CDR1 LGHNA and CDR2 YNFKEQ. The CDR3 length is 16 residues. With 4 bases removed from V and 4 bases from J, the gap between germline ends came to 19 bases. CDR3 nucleotide sequence: TGTGCCAGCAGCCGGACCGGGACGGAGACACTCTATGGCTACACCTTC. This sequence encodes CASSRTGTETLYGYTF.

The CDR3, as DNA: TGTGCCAGCAGCTTATCCCTCCCTAGCTATAATTCACCCCTCCACTTT. The encoded protein is CASSLSLPSYNSPLHF. The chain couples TRBV7-2 to TRBJ1-6; no firm D call. CDR3 length: 16 amino acids. Germline V gene data show CDR1 as SGHTA and CDR2 as FQGNSA. Deletions cut 2 bases from V and 3 bases from J, with 11 bases between.

The chain recombines TRBV7-3 with TRBJ1-1, with 8 bases lining up with TRBD1. CDR3 length: 14 residues. V trimming: 3 bases; J trimming: 2 bases; junction bases outside the gene matches: 2. Germline assignment: CDR1 SGHTA and CDR2 FQGTGA. CDR3 loop: CASSLGQANTEAFF. CDR3 coding DNA: TGTGCCAGCAGCTTGGGACAGGCAAACACTGAAGCTTTCTTT.

The genes are TRBV4-1 and TRBJ1-2; tentatively, D is TRBD1 (6 bases). The CDR3 totals 14 residues. V was clipped by 5 bases and J by 2 bases, with 12 bases between them. Germline V gene sequence: CDR1 MGHRA, CDR2 YSYEKL. For the CDR3, the DNA is TGCGCCAGCAGCGTTTCGGGGACAAACTATGGCTACACCTTC. This translates into CASSVSGTNYGYTF.

CDR3 sequence (DNA): TGTGCCATCAGTGAGTCGTCCAGGGGCGAGCAGTACTTC. Translating gives CAISESSRGEQYF. V and J are TRBV10-3 and TRBJ2-7; TRBD1 is a possible D gene (6 bases). V shed 0 bases and J shed 6 bases, with 9 bases lying between them. The CDR3 covers 13 residues. Germline CDR1 and CDR2: ENHRY and SYGVKD.

This rearrangement joins TRBV19 to TRBJ2-4, with 10 nucleotides matching TRBD1. CDR1 is LNHDA, CDR2 SQIVND, per germline (reference sequence). The trim removed 8 bases at V and 9 bases at J, leaving 7 bases unmatched. The CDR3 spans 13 residues. The chain's CDR3 is CASGDRGLAIQYF. CDR3 nucleotides: TGTGCCAGTGGGGACAGGGGACTCGCCATTCAGTACTTC. The full variable domain, completed using reference TRBV19 and TRBJ2-4, is DGGITQSPKYLFRKEGQNVTLSCEQNLNHDAMYWYRQDPGQGLRLIYYSQIVNDFQKGDIAEGYSVSREKKESFPLTVTSAQKNPTAFYLCASGDRGLAIQYFGAGTRLSVL.

This clone has a single count. The J gene is TRBJ2-7, the V gene TRBV6-5; perhaps TRBD2 as D (6 bases). CDR1 is MNHEY and CDR2 is SVGAGI in the germline V gene. V lost 8 bases, J lost 3 bases, and 8 bases lay in between. This CDR3 contains 11 residues. The CDR3 sequence: CASGDFYEQYF. For the CDR3, the DNA is TGTGCCAGCGGGGACTTCTACGAGCAGTACTTC.

The chain couples TRBV4-3 to TRBJ2-7; possibly TRBD1 or TRBD2 for D (5 bases each). Germline V gene data show CDR1 as LGHNA and CDR2 as YSLEER. Trimming removed 0 bases from V and 6 bases from J, with 12 bases in between. The CDR3 has 14 amino acids. The CDR3 sequence is CASSQDRGVREQYF. CDR3 nucleotide sequence: TGCGCCAGCAGCCAAGATAGGGGAGTGCGCGAGCAGTACTTC.